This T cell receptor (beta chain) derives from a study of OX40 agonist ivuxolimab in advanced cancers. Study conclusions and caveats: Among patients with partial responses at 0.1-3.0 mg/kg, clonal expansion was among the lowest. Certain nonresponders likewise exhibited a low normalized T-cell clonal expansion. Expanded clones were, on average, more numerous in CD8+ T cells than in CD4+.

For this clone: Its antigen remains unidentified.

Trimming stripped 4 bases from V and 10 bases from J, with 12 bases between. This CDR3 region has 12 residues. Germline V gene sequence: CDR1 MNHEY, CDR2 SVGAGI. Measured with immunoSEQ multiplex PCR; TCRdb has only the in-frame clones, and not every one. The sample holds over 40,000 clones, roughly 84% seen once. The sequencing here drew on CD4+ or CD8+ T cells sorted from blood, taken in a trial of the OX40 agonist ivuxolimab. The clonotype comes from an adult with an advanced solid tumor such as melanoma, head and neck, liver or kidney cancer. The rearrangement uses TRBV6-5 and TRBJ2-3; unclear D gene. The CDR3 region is CASSSVPGAQYF. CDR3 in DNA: TGTGCCAGCAGTTCAGTGCCTGGTGCGCAGTATTTT.